Below are 21 T cell receptor beta chains sequenced from a single sample in a study of CD8 T cells in Susac syndrome. Random hexamers served to reverse transcribe roughly 0.45 to 1 ug RNA. Via MiXCR, TCRdb re-called the immunoSEQ multiplex PCR reads, giving one row per CDR3 protein. The repertoire holds about 150,000 distinct CDR3 sequences, with roughly 94% as singletons. The sample was CD8+ T cells from PBMCs. Receptors were obtained from a human donor with multiple sclerosis.

This chain joins TRBV5-5 and TRBJ1-1; D is perhaps TRBD1 (6 bases). V lost 6 bases and J lost 3, with 18 bases in between. CDR1 SGHKS and CDR2 YYEKEE come from the germline V gene (reference sequence). The CDR3 has 15 residues. This CDR3 reads CASNRRGARDTEAFF. CDR3 coding DNA: TGTGCCAGCAACCGGCGGGGGGCGCGTGACACTGAAGCTTTCTTT.

J is TRBJ2-1 and V is TRBV7-9; D is unresolved. Trimming stripped 5 bases from V and 0 bases from J, with 14 bases between. CDR1 and CDR2 (germline): SEHNR, FQNEAQ (reference sequence). CDR3 length: 16 amino acids. The CDR3 here is CASSMRTESSYNEQFF. CDR3 sequence (DNA): TGTGCCAGCAGCATGCGGACGGAGAGCTCCTACAATGAGCAGTTCTTC.

V and J are TRBV7-9 and TRBJ2-7; possibly TRBD2 for D (7 bases). Germline CDR1 reads SEHNR; CDR2 reads FQNEAQ (reference sequence). V was shortened by 5 bases and J by 3 bases, with 20 bases between the two germline ends. This CDR3 spans 16 amino acids. DNA for the CDR3: TGTGCCAGCAGCCCCCTCCCGGGGGGCTCCTACTACGAGCAGTACTTC. Translating it yields CASSPLPGGSYYEQYF.

The genes are TRBV9 and TRBJ2-7, with TRBD2 matching over 10 bases. Germline lookup yields CDR1 SGDLS and CDR2 YYNGEE. V lost 4 bases to trimming and J lost 2 bases; unmatched junction nucleotides: 6. There are 15 residues in the CDR3. The CDR3 DNA reads as TGTGCCAGCAGCCCTAGCGGGGGCCGCACCTACGAGCAGTACTTC. This translates into CASSPSGGRTYEQYF.

The rearrangement uses TRBV5-4 and TRBJ2-3; D not resolved. The germline V gene has CDR1 SGHNT and CDR2 YYREEE (reference sequence). This CDR3 is 15 amino acids long. Trimming cost V 0 bases and J 0 bases, with 8 bases left between them. The CDR3 loop is CASSLGAGSTDTQYF. In DNA, the CDR3 is TGTGCCAGCAGCTTGGGGGCAGGTAGCACAGATACGCAGTATTTT. Using reference TRBV5-4 and TRBJ2-3 for the parts outside the CDR3, the full variable domain is ETGVTQSPTHLIKTRGQQVTLRCSSQSGHNTVSWYQQALGQGPQFIFQYYREEENGRGNFPPRFSGLQFPNYSSELNVNALELDDSALYLCASSLGAGSTDTQYFGPGTRLTVL.

The chain employs TRBV11-2 and TRBJ2-7; 8 bases line up with TRBD1. Per germline, CDR1 SGHAT and CDR2 FQNNGV. The CDR3 consists of 15 residues. V was clipped by 0 bases and J by 5 bases; unmatched bases: 6. CDR3 sequence (DNA): TGTGCCAGCAGCTTAGATAGAGGACAGGGACACGAGCAGTACTTC. Its translation: CASSLDRGQGHEQYF.

The chain links TRBV29-1 to TRBJ1-1; D ambiguous. Germline V gene sequence: CDR1 SQVTM, CDR2 ANQGSEA. The CDR3 is 13 amino acids. The germline V and J ends were trimmed by 3 bases and 4 bases, with 12 bases remaining between them. CDR3 loop: CSVEEGFGTEAFF. DNA for the CDR3: TGCAGCGTTGAGGAGGGATTCGGCACTGAAGCTTTCTTT.

V gene TRBV9 combines with J gene TRBJ1-5; unclear D gene. Germline V gene sequence: CDR1 SGDLS, CDR2 YYNGEE. The CDR3 sequence is 13 residues long. The germline V and J ends were trimmed by 3 bases and 0 bases, with 4 bases remaining between them. The CDR3 reads CASSENSNQPQHF. The CDR3 nucleotides are TGTGCCAGCAGCGAAAATAGCAATCAGCCCCAGCATTTT.

The rearrangement uses TRBV29-1 and TRBJ1-6; D might be TRBD1 (6 bases). The CDR3 spans 14 residues. V lost 6 bases and J lost 10, with 19 bases in between. Germline V CDR1 and CDR2: SQVTM, ANQGSEA. This CDR3 is CSVRDDRRGSPLHF. The DNA for the CDR3 is TGCAGCGTCCGGGACGACAGGAGAGGATCACCCCTCCACTTT.

V gene TRBV13 combines with J gene TRBJ1-1; 7 nucleotides align to TRBD1. The CDR3 extends over 12 amino acids. V shed 10 bases, J shed 2 bases, and the junction held 4 bases outside the gene matches. Germline values: CDR1 PRHDT, CDR2 FYEKMQ (reference sequence). DNA of the CDR3: TGTGCCACCCGACAGGGAAACACTGAAGCTTTCTTT. Translation gives CATRQGNTEAFF.

This clonotype was seen a single time. V and J are TRBV3-1 and TRBJ2-7, with TRBD2 as a possible D gene (5 bases). V lost 3 bases to trimming and J lost 3 bases, with 24 bases between them. This CDR3 has 18 amino acids. Per germline, CDR1 LGHDT and CDR2 YNNKEL (reference sequence). CDR3 DNA: TGTGCCAGCAGCCAGCGCGGTCTTAGGTCGGTACTAGTCTACGAGCAGTACTTC. This encodes CASSQRGLRSVLVYEQYF.

The DNA of the CDR3 is TGTGCCAGCAACCCGGACGGGGGAAAAGTCACTGAAGCTTTCTTT. Translation gives CASNPDGGKVTEAFF. The rearrangement uses TRBV7-9 and TRBJ1-1; TRBD1 might be the D (5 bases). The CDR3 is made up of 15 amino acids. CDR1 and CDR2 (germline): SEHNR, FQNEAQ (reference sequence). The germline V and J ends were trimmed by 7 bases and 4 bases, with 19 bases remaining between them. Full variable domain (rest looked up from reference TRBV7-9 and TRBJ1-1): DTGVSQNPRHKITKRGQNVTFRCDPISEHNRLYWYRQTLGQGPEFLTYFQNEAQLEKSRLLSDRFSAERPKGSFSTLEIQRTEQGDSAMYLCASNPDGGKVTEAFFGQGTRLTVV.

The rearrangement joins TRBV3-1 to TRBJ2-1, with D perhaps matching TRBD2 (5 bases). Germline assignment: CDR1 LGHDT and CDR2 YNNKEL (reference sequence). Trimming took 2 bases from V and 6 from J, leaving 11 bases between them. CDR3 size: 14 residues. The CDR3 region is CASSQTGLSNEQFF. CDR3 DNA sequence: TGTGCCAGCAGCCAAACTGGACTTTCCAATGAGCAGTTCTTC.

This rearrangement joins TRBV20-1 to TRBJ2-7; 7 bases line up with TRBD1. V trimming: 0 bases; J trimming: 0 bases; junction bases outside the gene matches: 11. The CDR3 extends over 17 amino acids. Germline CDR1 is DFQATT and CDR2 is SNEGSKA (reference sequence). For the CDR3, the DNA is TGCAGTGCTAGAGAAACCCACAGACAGGGAATCTCCTACGAGCAGTACTTC. Translated, it gives CSARETHRQGISYEQYF.

The gene calls are TRBV20-1 and TRBJ2-2; TRBD1 agrees at 10 bases. Germline loops: CDR1 DFQATT, CDR2 SNEGSKA (reference sequence). The CDR3 spans 15 residues. J was trimmed by 5 bases and V by 5 bases; bases with no gene match: 8. The CDR3 region has the DNA TGCAGTGCTCCACGGACAGGGGGACGAACCGGGGAGCTGTTTTTT. Translated: CSAPRTGGRTGELFF.

The rearrangement links TRBV5-1 to TRBJ2-3, with 8 bases aligning to TRBD2. Germline CDR1 and CDR2: SGHRS and YFSETQ. CDR3 length: 15 residues. V gave up 1 base and J gave up 3 bases; unmatched junction bases: 4. In nucleotides, the CDR3 is TGCGCCAGCAGCTTGAGCGGGGGCTGGACAGATACGCAGTATTTT. Encoded protein: CASSLSGGWTDTQYF.

The rearrangement links TRBV7-9 to TRBJ1-1; a weak D match, TRBD1 (5 bases). The ends were cut back, 5 bases at V and 0 bases at J, with 13 bases in the middle. The CDR3 consists of 15 residues. Per the germline V gene, CDR1 is SEHNR and CDR2 is FQNEAQ (reference sequence). The CDR3 here is CASSVLTEMNTEAFF. The CDR3 coding sequence is TGTGCCAGCAGCGTCCTGACAGAAATGAACACTGAAGCTTTCTTT.

The sample holds one count of this clonotype. J is TRBJ1-1 and V is TRBV4-1; 7 bases agree with TRBD1. The CDR3 runs 16 residues. Trimming cost V 1 base and J 1 base; bases outside gene matches: 6. CDR1 and CDR2 from the germline V gene are MGHRA and YSYEKL. The CDR3 loop reads CASSQVTGDPNTEAFF. The CDR3 DNA sequence: TGCGCCAGCAGCCAAGTCACAGGGGACCCGAACACTGAAGCTTTCTTT.

The chain carries TRBV30 and TRBJ2-1; D is undetermined. This CDR3 is built from 15 residues. Germline V gene data show CDR1 as GTSNPN and CDR2 as SVGIG (reference sequence). The V end lost 0 bases, the J end lost 9 bases, and 18 bases lay between the germline ends. The chain's CDR3 is CAWSVPRTPPPEQFF. The CDR3 DNA reads as TGTGCCTGGAGTGTGCCCAGGACGCCCCCCCCTGAGCAGTTCTTC.

The rearrangement links TRBV28 to TRBJ2-1; 8 positions match TRBD2. Germline loops: CDR1 MDHEN, CDR2 SYDVKM. The CDR3 covers 17 residues. V dropped 5 bases and J dropped 2; count of bases not matched to a gene: 11. This CDR3 reads CASSVPLLAETYNEQFF. As DNA, the CDR3 is TGTGCCAGCAGTGTCCCCCTACTAGCGGAAACCTACAATGAGCAGTTCTTC.

This chain uses TRBV27 with TRBJ2-7, with D tentatively TRBD1 (5 bases). The CDR3 is 14 amino acids. Trimming shortened V by 3 bases and J by 4 bases, and 13 bases separated the two germline ends. Germline loops: CDR1 MNHEY, CDR2 SMNVEV (reference sequence). DNA of the CDR3: TGTGCCAGCAGTTTCAGGGTTCTAAATTACGAGCAGTACTTC. Translating it yields CASSFRVLNYEQYF.